Listed below are T cell receptor beta chains from one sample, sequenced in a study of T cell changes during pregnancy in multiple sclerosis. TCRdb keeps only in-frame clones here, not all; method: immunoSEQ multiplex PCR. The sample has tens of thousands of clones, 93% seen once. Sequences were derived from peripheral blood, sampled after pregnancy. These receptors all come from a female donor with multiple sclerosis, enrolled in a pregnancy study. CDR3s include the opening cysteine and the closing phenylalanine or tryptophan.

V gene,J gene,CDR3 protein
TRBV6-4,TRBJ2-2,CASSDSLAAGELFF
TRBV19,TRBJ1-5,CASSTGGRGNQPQHF
TRBV19,TRBJ1-5,CASSIPQGQLNQPQHF
TRBV5-5,TRBJ2-5,CASRLPTGTSQETQYF
TRBV19,TRBJ1-1,CASSIWGRPSNEAFF
TRBV27,TRBJ2-6,CASRFRVTGANVLTF
TRBV19,TRBJ1-5,CASRVEGARAQPQHF
TRBV28,TRBJ2-7,CASSLRGSYEQYF
TRBV29-1,TRBJ2-5,CSVRLAGEEETQYF
TRBV7-2,TRBJ2-5,CASSFSGRGETQYF
TRBV5-1,TRBJ1-5,CASSLGYRDRGPVYNQPQHF
TRBV4-3,TRBJ2-3,CASSQGTSGGAQYF
TRBV6-6,TRBJ2-3,CASSRTGYEDTQYF
TRBV7-9,TRBJ2-5,CASSTLRQGEETQYF
TRBV18,TRBJ1-4,CASSPGQGNEKLFF